Below, 17 T cell receptor beta chains from the same sample are listed, as sequenced in a study of shared clonotypes between healthy human individuals. The method was immunoSEQ multiplex PCR; TCRdb's version includes in-frame clones alone and lacks a portion of them. The sample includes approximately 940,000 clones, over 75% of them seen just once. The sample comprised memory CD4+ T cells sorted from blood. As for subset: CD45RA-negative fraction. All receptors come from a man aged 18 to 29 in good health.

Remarks on this clone: An end of the junction differs from the germline gene, which may be a read error. The chain carries TRBV7-7 and TRBJ2-3; TRBD1 aligns across 8 bases. This CDR3 has 13 residues. Germline-derived CDR1 and CDR2 are SSHAT and FNYEAQ (reference sequence). The CDR3 sequence: CASSLTGQGQQYF. The CDR3, as DNA: TGTGCTAGCAGCCTCACCGGACAGGGCCAGCAGTATTTT.

This chain joins TRBV5-8 and TRBJ1-5; possible D gene TRBD1, 6 bases. Germline-derived CDR1 and CDR2 are SGHTS and YDEGEE. The CDR3 has 14 residues. V was clipped by 0 bases and J by 7 bases, with 11 bases between them. Written as DNA, the CDR3 is TGTGCCAGCAGCTTGGTTGGGGGCGCACAGCCCCAGCATTTT. Translation: CASSLVGGAQPQHF. Drawing the rest from reference TRBV5-8 and TRBJ1-5, the complete variable domain is EAGVTQSPTHLIKTRGQQATLRCSPISGHTSVYWYQQALGLGLQFLLWYDEGEERNRGNFPPRFSGRQFPNYSSELNVNALELEDSALYLCASSLVGGAQPQHFGDGTRLSIL.

V usage is TRBV6-1 and J usage is TRBJ2-1, with TRBD2 as a possible D gene (6 bases). This CDR3 spans 14 amino acids. Germline V gene data show CDR1 as MNHNS and CDR2 as SASEGT. The V and J ends lost 4 bases and 3 bases respectively, with 10 bases between them. The CDR3 here is CASSARTNYNEQFF. As DNA, the CDR3 is TGTGCCAGCAGTGCCCGGACTAACTACAATGAGCAGTTCTTC.

This clone has a single count. A far larger clone differs by one base, so this is likely a read error. The chain recombines TRBV25-1 with TRBJ2-3, with a possible D match to TRBD1 (6 bases). Per germline, CDR1 MGHDK and CDR2 SYGVNS. The germline V and J ends were trimmed by 4 bases and 1 base, with 6 bases remaining between them. The CDR3 has 13 amino acids. The CDR3 sequence: CASSGQGTDTQYF. The CDR3 bases are TGTGCCAGCAGTGGACAGGGCACAGATACGCAGTATTTT.

This clone showed up just once. The chain joins TRBV2 to TRBJ2-1, with D possibly matching TRBD2 (6 bases). CDR1 SNHLY and CDR2 FYNNEI come from the germline V gene. The ends were cut back, 10 bases at V and 0 bases at J, with 13 bases in the middle. CDR3 length equals 14 residues. CDR3 sequence reads: CATNSGSSYNEQFF. The DNA of the CDR3 is TGTGCCACCAATAGCGGTAGCTCCTACAATGAGCAGTTCTTC.

The rearrangement joins TRBV19 to TRBJ2-7; 7 bases are shared with TRBD1. Germline lookup yields CDR1 LNHDA and CDR2 SQIVND (reference sequence). The CDR3 is made up of 15 amino acids. V was clipped by 4 bases and J by 2 bases; unmatched bases: 8. CDR3 sequence: CASSKGQALTYEQYF. CDR3 DNA: TGTGCCAGTAGTAAAGGACAGGCATTGACCTACGAGCAGTACTTC.

The chain employs TRBV5-4 and TRBJ2-5; D gene ambiguous. The germline gives CDR1 SGHNT, CDR2 YYREEE (reference sequence). CDR3 length: 13 amino acids. Trimming removed 3 bases from V and 3 bases from J, with 9 bases in between. The CDR3 region is CASSSPGKETQYF. The CDR3 DNA reads as TGTGCCAGCAGCTCACCAGGAAAAGAGACCCAGTACTTC.

The chain employs TRBV15 and TRBJ2-5; tentative D call: TRBD2 (7 bases). This CDR3 comprises 18 residues. The germline CDR1 and CDR2 sequences are LNHNV and YYDKDF (reference sequence). V lost 0 bases to trimming and J lost 4 bases, with 21 bases between them. The CDR3: CATSREWIVVRGGETQYF. CDR3 in DNA: TGTGCCACCAGCAGAGAGTGGATCGTGGTGAGGGGGGGAGAGACCCAGTACTTC.

This chain joins TRBV2 and TRBJ1-2, with D tentatively TRBD1 (5 bases). The V and J ends lost 7 bases and 4 bases respectively, with 16 bases between them. This CDR3 is built from 14 residues. The V gene's germline CDR1 is SNHLY and CDR2 FYNNEI. This chain's CDR3 is CASIQRPGSYGYTF. DNA of the CDR3: TGTGCCAGCATCCAGAGGCCAGGGTCCTATGGCTACACCTTC.

This clone was picked up a small number of times. At the DNA level, this CDR3 is encoded by other sequences in the same sample as well. The genes are TRBV5-1 and TRBJ2-5; 10 bases align to TRBD1. The CDR3 contains 15 residues. V trimming: 3 bases; J trimming: 2 bases; junction bases outside the gene matches: 4. The germline V gene has CDR1 SGHRS and CDR2 YFSETQ. The CDR3 loop reads CASSSGQGGQETQYF. Written as DNA, the CDR3 is TGCGCCAGCAGCTCCGGACAGGGGGGGCAAGAGACCCAGTACTTC.

This chain connects TRBV7-9 to TRBJ2-3, with TRBD1 matching over 7 bases. In germline, CDR1 is SEHNR, CDR2 FQNEAQ (reference sequence). The CDR3 length is 14 residues. With V trimmed by 4 bases and J by 4 bases, 5 bases remained unmatched. CDR3 sequence: CASSSRGTADTQYF. CDR3 bases: TGTGCCAGCAGCTCCAGGGGGACCGCAGATACGCAGTATTTT.

V and J are TRBV11-3 and TRBJ1-1; tentatively, D is TRBD1 (5 bases). The CDR3 extends over 14 amino acids. Trimming removed 3 bases from V and 5 bases from J, with 13 bases in between. CDR1 and CDR2 (germline): SGHNT, YENEEA. The CDR3 protein is CASSFQGEGTEAFF. CDR3 coding DNA: TGTGCCAGCAGCTTTCAAGGGGAAGGGACTGAAGCTTTCTTT.

This chain joins TRBV2 and TRBJ1-3; a possible D gene is TRBD1 (5 bases). Germline assignment: CDR1 SNHLY and CDR2 FYNNEI. The CDR3 totals 15 residues. With 6 bases removed from V and 14 bases from J, the gap between germline ends came to 26 bases. Written as DNA, the CDR3 is TGTGCCAGCAGAGCCGACCCCGGGACCCCGGCCGAACTATATTTT. Amino acids: CASRADPGTPAELYF. The full variable domain, completed using reference TRBV2 and TRBJ1-3, is EPEVTQTPSHQVTQMGQEVILRCVPISNHLYFYWYRQILGQKVEFLVSFYNNEISEKSEIFDDQFSVERPDGSNFTLKIRSTKLEDSAMYFCASRADPGTPAELYFGEGSWLTVV.

The chain uses TRBV4-2 and TRBJ2-7, with a possible D match to TRBD2 (5 bases). CDR3 length: 17 residues. The germline V gene encodes CDR1 LGHNA and CDR2 YNFKEQ. V lost 0 bases and J lost 7, with 22 bases in between. The CDR3 DNA follows: TGTGCCAGCAGCCAAGATGCCGCCGGACTCCTCCTACGAGAGCAGTACTTC. Amino acid sequence: CASSQDAAGLLLREQYF.

The rearrangement uses TRBV5-8 and TRBJ2-5; TRBD1 aligns across 7 bases. The CDR3 spans 18 residues. V lost 4 bases and J lost 1; bases outside the gene matches: 16. The germline V gene has CDR1 SGHTS and CDR2 YDEGEE. The CDR3 spells CASSAQTGRRVSQETQYF. In DNA form, the CDR3 reads TGTGCCAGCAGCGCACAGACAGGGAGAAGGGTCTCCCAAGAGACCCAGTACTTC.

About this clone: This sample also contains other DNA sequences that code for the same CDR3. The V call is TRBV5-6, the J call TRBJ1-1; D gene ambiguous. Germline V gene lookup returns CDR1 SGHDT and CDR2 YYEEEE. The CDR3 contains 13 residues. With 4 bases removed from V and 0 bases from J, the gap between germline ends came to 7 bases. The CDR3 DNA sequence: TGTGCCAGCAGCCCGGGTCTGAACACTGAAGCTTTCTTT. Translated: CASSPGLNTEAFF. The full variable domain, completed using reference TRBV5-6 and TRBJ1-1, is DAGVTQSPTHLIKTRGQQVTLRCSPKSGHDTVSWYQQALGQGPQFIFQYYEEEERQRGNFPDRFSGHQFPNYSSELNVNALLLGDSALYLCASSPGLNTEAFFGQGTRLTVV.

The genes are TRBV19 and TRBJ1-5; D gene unclear. V lost 7 bases, J lost 11 bases, and 30 bases lay in between. The CDR3 extends over 17 amino acids. Per germline, CDR1 LNHDA and CDR2 SQIVND (reference sequence). DNA for the CDR3: TGTGCCAGTAAAGAAGGTTCAGGTTACTCCGGGTTCCAGGCCCAGCATTTT. Residues: CASKEGSGYSGFQAQHF.